This T cell receptor (beta chain) originates from a study of cytomegalovirus exposure and HLA in healthy donors. The approximately 120-subject validation cohort, separate from the roughly 700-subject first cohort, included the donors. Trimming took 3 bases from V and 11 from J; bases not matched to a gene: 15. This CDR3 spans 16 amino acids. Germline CDR1 reads KGHSH; CDR2 reads LQKENI. Profiling relied on immunoSEQ multiplex PCR, and the TCRdb table lists in-frame clones only, not all of them. Here the sample spans approximately 150,000 clones, roughly 87% being singletons. The V call is TRBV18, the J call TRBJ1-1; 10 nucleotides agree with TRBD1. The sample consisted of PBMCs. The receptor comes from a man between 18 and 29 years old in good health and CMV-seropositive. The CDR3 nucleotides read TGTGCCAGCTCACCTATACTAGACAGGGGGCAGAGTACGGCTTTCTTT. It translates to CASSPILDRGQSTAFF. The whole variable domain, remainder taken from reference TRBV18 and TRBJ1-1, is NAGVMQNPRHLVRRRGQEARLRCSPMKGHSHVYWYRQLPEEGLKFMVYLQKENIIDESGMPKERFSAEFPKEGPSILRIQQVVRGDSAAYFCASSPILDRGQSTAFFGQGTRLTVV.